This TCR beta chain derives from a study of Tregs in tolerant kidney transplant recipients. Unstimulated Tregs (CD4+CD25+CD127-) and CD4+CD25- non-Tregs were sorted from PBMCs. Germline trimming cut 2 bases from V and 6 bases from J; bases unmatched to any gene: 4. The germline CDR1 and CDR2 sequences are LGHNA and YNFKEQ. CDR3 length equals 16 residues. Of note for this clone: Its target is not known.

General study results and limits: Biological reproducibility was not directly addressed in this study. Tregs expanded with activated donor B cells seemed most donor-specific. Validation in larger populations is needed because few patients were studied.

Only in-frame clones appear in the TCRdb table, and some are missing; sequencing was by immunoSEQ multiplex PCR. This table holds about 240,000 clones, roughly 80% found once. The sequencing input was CD4+ T cells from blood. This TCR came from a human donor in good health. This chain links TRBV4-2 with TRBJ2-1; TRBD2 agrees at 13 bases. The chain's CDR3 is CASSQITSGRVNEQFF. The CDR3 DNA follows: TGTGCCAGCAGCCAAATAACTAGCGGGAGGGTCAATGAGCAGTTCTTC.